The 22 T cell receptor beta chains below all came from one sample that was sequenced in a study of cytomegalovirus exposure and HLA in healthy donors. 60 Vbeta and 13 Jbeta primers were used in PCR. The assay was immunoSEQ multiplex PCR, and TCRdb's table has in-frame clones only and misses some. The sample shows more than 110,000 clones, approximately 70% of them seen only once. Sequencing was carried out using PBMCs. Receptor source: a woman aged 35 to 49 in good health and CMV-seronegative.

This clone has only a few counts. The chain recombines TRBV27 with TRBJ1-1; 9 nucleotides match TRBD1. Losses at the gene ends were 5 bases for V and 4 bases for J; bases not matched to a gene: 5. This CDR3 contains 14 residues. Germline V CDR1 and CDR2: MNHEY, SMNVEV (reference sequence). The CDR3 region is CASSDGQGSTEAFF. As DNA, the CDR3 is TGTGCCAGCAGTGACGGACAGGGGAGCACTGAAGCTTTCTTT.

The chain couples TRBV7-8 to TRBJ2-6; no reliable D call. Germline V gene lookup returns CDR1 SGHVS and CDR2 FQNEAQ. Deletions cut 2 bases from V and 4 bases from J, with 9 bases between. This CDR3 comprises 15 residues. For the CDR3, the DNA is TGTGCCAGCAGCTTACAGATTGCCGGGGCCAACGTCCTGACTTTC. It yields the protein CASSLQIAGANVLTF.

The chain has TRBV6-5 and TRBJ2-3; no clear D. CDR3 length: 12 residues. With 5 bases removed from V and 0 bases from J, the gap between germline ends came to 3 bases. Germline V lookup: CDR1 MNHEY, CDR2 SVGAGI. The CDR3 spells CASSHSTDTQYF. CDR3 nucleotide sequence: TGTGCCAGCAGTCATAGCACAGATACGCAGTATTTT.

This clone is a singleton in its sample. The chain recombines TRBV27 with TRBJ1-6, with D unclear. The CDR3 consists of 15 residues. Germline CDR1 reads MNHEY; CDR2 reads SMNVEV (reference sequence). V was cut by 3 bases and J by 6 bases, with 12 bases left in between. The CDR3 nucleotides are TGTGCCAGCAGTTTTCGGCCGGGAGGTAATTCACCCCTCCACTTT. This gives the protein CASSFRPGGNSPLHF.

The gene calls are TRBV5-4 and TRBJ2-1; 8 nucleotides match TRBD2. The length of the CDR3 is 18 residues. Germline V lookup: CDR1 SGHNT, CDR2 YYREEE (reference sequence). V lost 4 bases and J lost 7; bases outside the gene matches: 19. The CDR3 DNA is TGTGCCAGCAGCCGAACCCCCAAACTAGCGGATAGGTGGAATGAGCAGTTCTTC. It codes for CASSRTPKLADRWNEQFF.

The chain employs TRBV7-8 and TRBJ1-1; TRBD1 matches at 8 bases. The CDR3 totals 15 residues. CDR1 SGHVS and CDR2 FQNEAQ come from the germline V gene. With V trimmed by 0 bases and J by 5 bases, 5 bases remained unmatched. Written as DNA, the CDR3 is TGTGCCAGCAGCTTAGCAGCGACAGGGGTTACTGAAGCTTTCTTT. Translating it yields CASSLAATGVTEAFF.

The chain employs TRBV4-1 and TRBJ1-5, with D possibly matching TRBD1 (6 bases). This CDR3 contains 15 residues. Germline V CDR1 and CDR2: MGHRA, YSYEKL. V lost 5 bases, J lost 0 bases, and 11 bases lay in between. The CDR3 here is CASSSRDISNQPQHF. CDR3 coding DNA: TGCGCCAGCAGCAGCCGGGACATTAGCAATCAGCCCCAGCATTTT.

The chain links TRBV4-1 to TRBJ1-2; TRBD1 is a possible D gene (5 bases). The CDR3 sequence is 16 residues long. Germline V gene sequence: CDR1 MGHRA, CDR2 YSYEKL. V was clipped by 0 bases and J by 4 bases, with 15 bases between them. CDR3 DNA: TGCGCCAGCAGCCAAGATGTGCAGGGAATCGTCTATGGCTACACCTTC. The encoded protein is CASSQDVQGIVYGYTF.

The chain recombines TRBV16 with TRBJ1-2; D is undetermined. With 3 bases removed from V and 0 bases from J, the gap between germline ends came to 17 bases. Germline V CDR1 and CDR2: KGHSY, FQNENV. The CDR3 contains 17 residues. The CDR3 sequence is CASSQTSPDTANYGYTF. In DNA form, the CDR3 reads TGTGCCAGCAGCCAGACCTCCCCCGACACGGCTAACTATGGCTACACCTTC.

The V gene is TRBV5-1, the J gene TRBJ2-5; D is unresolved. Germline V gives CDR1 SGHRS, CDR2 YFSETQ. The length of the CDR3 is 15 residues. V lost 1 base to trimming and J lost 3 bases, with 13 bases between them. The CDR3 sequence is CASSLPSLRKETQYF. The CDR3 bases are TGCGCCAGCAGCTTGCCCAGCCTGCGGAAAGAGACCCAGTACTTC.

The CDR3: CASSLDGAVYEQYV. The DNA for the CDR3 is TGTGCCAGCAGCTTAGATGGGGCTGTTTACGAGCAGTACGTC. This chain uses TRBV7-8 with TRBJ2-7; D is perhaps TRBD1 (5 bases). Per germline, CDR1 SGHVS and CDR2 FQNEAQ. The CDR3 runs to 14 residues. Trimming stripped 1 base from V and 4 bases from J, with 11 bases between.

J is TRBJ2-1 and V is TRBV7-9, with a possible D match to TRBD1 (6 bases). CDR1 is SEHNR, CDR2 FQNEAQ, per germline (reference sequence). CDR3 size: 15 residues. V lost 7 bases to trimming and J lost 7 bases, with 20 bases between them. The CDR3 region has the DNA TGTGCCAGCACCCAGAGGGGGATGGGGGTGAATGAGCAGTTCTTC. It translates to CASTQRGMGVNEQFF.

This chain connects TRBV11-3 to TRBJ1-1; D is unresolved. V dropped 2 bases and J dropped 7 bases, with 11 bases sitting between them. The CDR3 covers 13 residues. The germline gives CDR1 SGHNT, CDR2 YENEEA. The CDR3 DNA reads TGTGCCAGCAGCTTAAAGGGAGTGAGTGAAGCTTTCTTT. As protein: CASSLKGVSEAFF.

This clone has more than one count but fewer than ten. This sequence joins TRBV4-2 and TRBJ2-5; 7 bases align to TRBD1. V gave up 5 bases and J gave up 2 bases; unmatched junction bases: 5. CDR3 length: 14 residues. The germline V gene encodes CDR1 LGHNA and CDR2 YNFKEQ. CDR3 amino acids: CASSTGTEQETQYF. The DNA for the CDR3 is TGTGCCAGCAGCACGGGGACAGAACAAGAGACCCAGTACTTC.

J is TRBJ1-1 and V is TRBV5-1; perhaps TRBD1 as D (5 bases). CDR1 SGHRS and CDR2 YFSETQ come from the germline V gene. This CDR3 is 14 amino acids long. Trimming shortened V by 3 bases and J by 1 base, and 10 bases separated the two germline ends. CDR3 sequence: CASSWQGENTEAFF. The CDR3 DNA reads TGCGCCAGCAGCTGGCAGGGCGAGAACACTGAAGCTTTCTTT.

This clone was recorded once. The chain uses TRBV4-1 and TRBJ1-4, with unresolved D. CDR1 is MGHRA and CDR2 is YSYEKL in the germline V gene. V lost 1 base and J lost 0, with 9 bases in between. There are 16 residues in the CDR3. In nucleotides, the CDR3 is TGCGCCAGCAGCCAAGGCGGGTCAGCAACTAATGAAAAACTGTTTTTT. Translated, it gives CASSQGGSATNEKLFF.

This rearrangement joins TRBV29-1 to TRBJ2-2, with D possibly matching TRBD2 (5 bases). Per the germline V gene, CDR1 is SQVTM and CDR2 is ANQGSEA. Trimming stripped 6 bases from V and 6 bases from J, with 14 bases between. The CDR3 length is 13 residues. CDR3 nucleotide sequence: TGCAGCGTGGATCGAGGGAGCGCCGGGGAGCTGTTTTTT. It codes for CSVDRGSAGELFF.

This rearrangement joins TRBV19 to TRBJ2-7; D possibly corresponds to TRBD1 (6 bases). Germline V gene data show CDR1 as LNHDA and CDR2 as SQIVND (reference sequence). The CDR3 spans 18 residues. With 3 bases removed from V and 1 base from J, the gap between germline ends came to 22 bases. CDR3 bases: TGTGCCAGTAGTATCTTCTTTGAGGGCAGGGGAAGATCCTACGAGCAGTACGTC. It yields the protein CASSIFFEGRGRSYEQYV.

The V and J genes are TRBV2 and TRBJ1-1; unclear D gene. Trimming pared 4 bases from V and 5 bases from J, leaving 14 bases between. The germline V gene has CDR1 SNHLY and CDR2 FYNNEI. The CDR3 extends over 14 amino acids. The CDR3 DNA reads TGTGCCAGCAGTGTATCCTTAGACTTTACTGAAGCTTTCTTT. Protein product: CASSVSLDFTEAFF.

CDR3 sequence: CASSLTSGVDTQYF. The CDR3 bases are TGCGCCAGCAGCTTGACTAGCGGGGTGGATACGCAGTATTTT. This rearrangement joins TRBV5-1 to TRBJ2-3; 10 bases are a match to TRBD2. The CDR3 extends over 14 amino acids. The V segment lost 1 base and the J segment 6 bases; nucleotides outside the gene matches: 2. Per germline, CDR1 SGHRS and CDR2 YFSETQ.

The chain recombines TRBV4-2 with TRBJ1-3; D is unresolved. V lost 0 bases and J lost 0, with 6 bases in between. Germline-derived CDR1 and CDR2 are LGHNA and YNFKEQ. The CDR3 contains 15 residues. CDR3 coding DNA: TGTGCCAGCAGCCAAGATTACAACTCTGGAAACACCATATATTTT. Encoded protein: CASSQDYNSGNTIYF.

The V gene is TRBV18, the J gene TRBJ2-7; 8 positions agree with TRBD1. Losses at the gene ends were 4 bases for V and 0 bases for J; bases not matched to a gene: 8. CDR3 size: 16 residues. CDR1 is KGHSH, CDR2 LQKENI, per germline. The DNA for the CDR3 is TGTGCCAGCTCACGGGGGACAGGAGACCTCTCCTACGAGCAGTACGTC. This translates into CASSRGTGDLSYEQYV.